Below are 3 T cell receptor beta chains sequenced from a single sample in a study of OX40 agonist ivuxolimab in advanced cancers. Sequencing was performed with immunoSEQ multiplex PCR; in TCRdb, only in-frame clones are kept and a portion is missing. The sample comprises about 72,000 clones, approximately 90% of which are singletons, and around 0.96% rests with the top ten. The material sequenced was CD4+ or CD8+ T cells sorted from blood, taken in a trial of the OX40 agonist ivuxolimab. The source is an adult with an advanced solid tumor such as melanoma, head and neck, liver or kidney cancer.

In its sample, this clone was seen once. The CDR3 sequence: CASSLRTGDQPQHF. In nucleotides, the CDR3 is TGTGCCAGCAGCTTGAGGACAGGCGATCAGCCCCAGCATTTT. V usage is TRBV5-5 and J usage is TRBJ1-5; 7 positions agree with TRBD1. Germline trimming cut 1 base from V and 5 bases from J; bases unmatched to any gene: 3. The germline V gene encodes CDR1 SGHKS and CDR2 YYEKEE (reference sequence). The CDR3 totals 14 residues.

This chain links TRBV29-1 with TRBJ2-2; TRBD1 matches at 7 bases. The CDR3 sequence is 13 residues long. The V gene end was trimmed by 4 bases and the J gene end by 1 base; junction bases not matched to a gene: 0. Germline assignment: CDR1 SQVTM and CDR2 ANQGSEA. CDR3 nucleotides: TGCAGCGTTGGGACAGGGAACACCGGGGAGCTGTTTTTT. Encoded protein: CSVGTGNTGELFF.

The chain combines TRBV5-4 with TRBJ2-2; 14 bases match TRBD2. This CDR3 region has 19 residues. V lost 4 bases to trimming and J lost 0 bases; unmatched junction nucleotides: 8. Germline lookup yields CDR1 SGHNT and CDR2 YYREEE (reference sequence). The CDR3 nucleotides are TGTGCCAGCAGCCCGGGGACTAGCGGGGGAGGCGCGAACACCGGGGAGCTGTTTTTT. Encoded protein: CASSPGTSGGGANTGELFF.